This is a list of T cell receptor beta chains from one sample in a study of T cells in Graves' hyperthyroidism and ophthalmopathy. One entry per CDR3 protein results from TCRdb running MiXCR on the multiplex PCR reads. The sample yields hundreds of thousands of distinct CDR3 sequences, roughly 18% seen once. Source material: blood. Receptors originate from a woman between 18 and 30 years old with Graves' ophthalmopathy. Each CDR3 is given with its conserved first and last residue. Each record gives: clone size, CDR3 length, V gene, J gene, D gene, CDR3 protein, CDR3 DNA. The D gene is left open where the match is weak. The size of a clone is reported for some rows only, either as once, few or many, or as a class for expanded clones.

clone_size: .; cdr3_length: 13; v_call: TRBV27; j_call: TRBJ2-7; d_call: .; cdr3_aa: CASSIQGVGEQYF; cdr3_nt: TGTGCCAGCAGTATACAGGGTGTCGGCGAGCAGTACTTC
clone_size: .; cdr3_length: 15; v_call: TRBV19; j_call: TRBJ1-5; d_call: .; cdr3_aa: CASSIRTERTQPQHF; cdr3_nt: TGTGCCAGTAGTATAAGGACAGAGAGGACTCAGCCCCAGCATTTT
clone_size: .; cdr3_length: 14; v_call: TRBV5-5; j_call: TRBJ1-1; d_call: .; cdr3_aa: CASSSQGGFTEAFF; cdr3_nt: TGTGCCAGCAGCTCGCAGGGAGGGTTCACTGAAGCTTTCTTT
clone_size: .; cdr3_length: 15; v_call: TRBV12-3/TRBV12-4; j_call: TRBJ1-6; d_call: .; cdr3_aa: CASSLWRDPGSPLHF; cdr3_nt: TGTGCCAGCAGTTTATGGCGGGATCCCGGATCACCCCTCCACTTT
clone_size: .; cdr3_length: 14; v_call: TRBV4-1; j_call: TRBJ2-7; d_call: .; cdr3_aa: CASSLPQISYEQYF; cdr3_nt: TGCGCCAGCAGCCTGCCACAAATATCCTACGAGCAGTACTTC
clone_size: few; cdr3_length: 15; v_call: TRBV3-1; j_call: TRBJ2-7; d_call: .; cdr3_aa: CASSGSDRISYEQYF; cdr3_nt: TGTGCCAGCAGTGGCTCTGACAGAATCTCCTACGAGCAGTACTTC
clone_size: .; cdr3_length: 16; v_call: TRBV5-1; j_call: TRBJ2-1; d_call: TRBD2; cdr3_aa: CASSLEILAGGPEQFF; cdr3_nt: TGCGCCAGCAGCTTGGAGATCCTAGCGGGAGGTCCTGAGCAGTTCTTC
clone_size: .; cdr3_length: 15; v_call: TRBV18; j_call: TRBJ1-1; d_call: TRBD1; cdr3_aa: CASSRLTGANTEAFF; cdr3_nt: TGTGCCAGCTCACGCCTGACAGGGGCGAACACTGAAGCTTTCTTT
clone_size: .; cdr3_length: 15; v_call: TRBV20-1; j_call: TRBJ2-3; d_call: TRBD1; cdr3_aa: CSAPDGGQGADTQYF; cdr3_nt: TGCAGTGCCCCCGACGGGGGACAGGGAGCAGATACGCAGTATTTT
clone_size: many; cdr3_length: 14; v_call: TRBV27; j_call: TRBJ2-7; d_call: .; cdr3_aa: CASSFGGRFYEQYF; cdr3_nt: TGTGCCAGCAGTTTCGGGGGCAGATTTTACGAGCAGTACTTC
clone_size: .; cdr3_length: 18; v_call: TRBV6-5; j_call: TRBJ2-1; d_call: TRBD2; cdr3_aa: CASSYSWTSGRWGNEQFF; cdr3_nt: TGTGCCAGCAGTTACTCCTGGACTAGCGGGAGGTGGGGCAATGAGCAGTTCTTC
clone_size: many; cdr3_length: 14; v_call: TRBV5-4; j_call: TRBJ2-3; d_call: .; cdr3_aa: CASSVSGVGDTQYF; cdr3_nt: TGTGCCAGCAGCGTGTCCGGGGTTGGAGATACGCAGTATTTT
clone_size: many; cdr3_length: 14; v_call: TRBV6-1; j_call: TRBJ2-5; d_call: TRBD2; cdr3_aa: CASSGGLATETQYF; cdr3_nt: TGTGCCAGCAGTGGCGGACTAGCGACCGAGACCCAGTACTTC
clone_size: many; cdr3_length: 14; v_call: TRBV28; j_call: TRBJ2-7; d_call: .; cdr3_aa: CASSLEQGSYEQYF; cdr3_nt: TGTGCCAGCAGTTTGGAACAGGGCTCCTACGAGCAGTACTTC
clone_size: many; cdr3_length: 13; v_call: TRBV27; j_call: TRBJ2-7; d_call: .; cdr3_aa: CASSLSWAYEQYF; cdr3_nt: TGTGCCAGCAGTTTGTCCTGGGCCTACGAGCAGTACTTC
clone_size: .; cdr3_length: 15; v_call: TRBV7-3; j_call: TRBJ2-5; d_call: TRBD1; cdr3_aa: CASTQGQAWGETQYF; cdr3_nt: TGTGCTAGCACCCAGGGACAGGCTTGGGGAGAGACCCAGTACTTC
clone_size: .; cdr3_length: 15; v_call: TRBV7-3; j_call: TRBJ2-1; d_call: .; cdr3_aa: CASSRALGVGDEQFF; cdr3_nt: TGTGCCAGCAGCCGAGCACTAGGTGTTGGGGATGAGCAGTTCTTC
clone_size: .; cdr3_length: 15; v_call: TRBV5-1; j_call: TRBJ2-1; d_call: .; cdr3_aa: CASSLESASYNEQFF; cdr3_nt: TGCGCCAGCAGCTTGGAATCAGCCTCCTACAATGAGCAGTTCTTC
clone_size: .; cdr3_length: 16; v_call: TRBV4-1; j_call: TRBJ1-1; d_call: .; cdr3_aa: CASSQDPTPGVTEAFF; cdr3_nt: TGCGCCAGCAGCCAAGATCCAACTCCAGGGGTTACTGAAGCTTTCTTT
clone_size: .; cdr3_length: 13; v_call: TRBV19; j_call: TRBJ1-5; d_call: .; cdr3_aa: CASSPYRDQPQHF; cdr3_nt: TGTGCCAGTAGTCCCTATCGAGATCAGCCCCAGCATTTT
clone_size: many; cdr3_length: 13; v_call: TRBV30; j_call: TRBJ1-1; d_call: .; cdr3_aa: CAWSRRENTEAFF; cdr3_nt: TGTGCCTGGAGTCGAAGAGAGAACACTGAAGCTTTCTTT
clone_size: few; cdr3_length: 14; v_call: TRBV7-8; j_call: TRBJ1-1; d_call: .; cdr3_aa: CASSLAEDNTEAFF; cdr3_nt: TGTGCCAGCAGCTTAGCAGAGGACAACACTGAAGCTTTCTTT
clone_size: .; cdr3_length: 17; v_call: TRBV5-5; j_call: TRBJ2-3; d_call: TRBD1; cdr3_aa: CASSVGGGTGGGDTQYF; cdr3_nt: TGTGCCAGCAGCGTTGGAGGCGGGACAGGGGGCGGAGATACGCAGTATTTT
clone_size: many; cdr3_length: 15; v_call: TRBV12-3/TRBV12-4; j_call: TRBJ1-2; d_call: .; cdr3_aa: CASSQQGRANYGYTF; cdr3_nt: TGTGCCAGCAGTCAACAGGGAAGGGCTAACTATGGCTACACCTTC
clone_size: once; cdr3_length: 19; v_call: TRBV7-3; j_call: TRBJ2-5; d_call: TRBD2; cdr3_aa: CASSPLGGGLAGEAETQYF; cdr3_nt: TGTGCCAGCAGCCCCCTCGGGGGTGGACTAGCGGGAGAGGCAGAGACCCAGTACTTC
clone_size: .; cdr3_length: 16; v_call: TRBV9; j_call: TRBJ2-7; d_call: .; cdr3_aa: CASSPWEGGAIYEQYF; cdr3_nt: TGTGCCAGCAGCCCTTGGGAGGGGGGGGCCATTTACGAGCAGTACTTC
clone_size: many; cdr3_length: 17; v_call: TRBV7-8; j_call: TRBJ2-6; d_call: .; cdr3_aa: CASISKPRSPGANVLTF; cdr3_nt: TGTGCCAGCATCTCTAAACCTAGGTCTCCCGGGGCCAACGTCCTGACTTTC
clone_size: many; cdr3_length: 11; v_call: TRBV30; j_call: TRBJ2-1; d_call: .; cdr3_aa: CAWGKMWEQFF; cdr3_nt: TGTGCCTGGGGTAAGATGTGGGAGCAGTTCTTC
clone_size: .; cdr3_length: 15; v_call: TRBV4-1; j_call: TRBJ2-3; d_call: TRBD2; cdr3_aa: CASGLLAGESDTQYF; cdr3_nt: TGCGCCAGCGGGCTTCTAGCGGGAGAATCAGATACGCAGTATTTT
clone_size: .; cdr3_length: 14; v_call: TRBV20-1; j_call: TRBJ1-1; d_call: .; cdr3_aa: CSARSDGVGTEAFF; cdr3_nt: TGCAGTGCCAGATCGGACGGCGTGGGCACTGAAGCTTTCTTT
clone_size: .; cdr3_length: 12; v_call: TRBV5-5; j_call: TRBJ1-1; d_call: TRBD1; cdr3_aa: CASISGTGEAFF; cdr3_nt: TGTGCCAGCATCAGCGGGACAGGAGAAGCTTTCTTT
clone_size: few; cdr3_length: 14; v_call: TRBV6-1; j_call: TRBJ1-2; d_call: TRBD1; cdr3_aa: CASSEEGAGYGYTF; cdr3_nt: TGTGCCAGCAGTGAGGAGGGGGCGGGGTATGGCTACACCTTC
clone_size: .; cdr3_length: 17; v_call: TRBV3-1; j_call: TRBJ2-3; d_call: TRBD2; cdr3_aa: CASSQDSWWRETDTQYF; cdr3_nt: TGTGCTAGCAGCCAAGATAGTTGGTGGCGGGAGACAGATACGCAGTATTTT
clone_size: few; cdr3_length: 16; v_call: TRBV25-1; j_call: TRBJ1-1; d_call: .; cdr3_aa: CASSPGPVVSRTEAFF; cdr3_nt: TGTGCCAGCAGTCCTGGGCCTGTCGTTTCAAGGACTGAAGCTTTCTTT
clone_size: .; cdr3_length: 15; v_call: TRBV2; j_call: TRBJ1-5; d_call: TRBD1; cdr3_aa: CASSEDRVVGQPQHF; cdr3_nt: TGTGCCAGCAGTGAGGACAGGGTGGTAGGTCAGCCCCAGCATTTT